This TCR beta chain came from a study of cytomegalovirus exposure and HLA in healthy donors. For this clone: Its specificity is not known.

PCR employed 60 Vbeta and 13 Jbeta primers. The protocol was immunoSEQ multiplex PCR, while the TCRdb copy is restricted to in-frame clones and leaves out a portion. Here the sample spans more than 75,000 clones, roughly 85% being singletons. Study findings and constraints: The study listed approximately 170 cytomegalovirus-associated TCR beta chains.

This receptor was obtained from a man aged 25 to 40 in good health and CMV-seronegative. Sequences were obtained from PBMCs.

This CDR3 reads CASQPSTGGRQPQHF. The CDR3 region has the DNA TGTGCCAGCCAACCTTCGACAGGGGGCCGTCAGCCCCAGCATTTT. The chain has TRBV27 and TRBJ1-5; 10 bases line up with TRBD1. The ends lost 8 bases at V and 6 bases at J; junction bases unmatched: 10. The CDR3 loop spans 15 amino acids. Germline V gives CDR1 MNHEY, CDR2 SMNVEV (reference sequence).